The rows below give T cell receptor beta chains drawn from one sample of a study of blood T cell repertoires in COVID-19. The data were produced by immunoSEQ multiplex PCR, yet TCRdb's version contains in-frame clones alone and is incomplete. The table lists about 200,000 clones, around 80% of them singletons, with 7.2% in the top ten. Sequenced sample: peripheral blood. Receptors originate from a woman in her seventies with acute or convalescent COVID-19. CDR3s leave out the opening cysteine and the closing phenylalanine or tryptophan.

v_gene | len | CDR3aa
TRBV19 | 10 | ASKDTPYGYT
TRBV3-1/TRBV3-2 | 13 | ASSPYDRGRVGQY
TRBV6-5 | 13 | ASSYSSLMNTEAF
TRBV5-5 | 16 | ASSYYLGLAGARYEQY
TRBV7-2 | 14 | ASSLVGQGGNEKLF
TRBV5-1 | 13 | ASSSPSGDAGELF
TRBV7-2 | 10 | ASSLERGYFD
TRBV28 | 9 | ASSPRGEQF
TRBV2 | 13 | ASTLAGASGNEQF
TRBV27 | 12 | ASRLGLAGDTQY
TRBV10-3 | 11 | AISQGSTYEQY
TRBV24-1 | 9 | ATSAGNTQY
TRBV5-1 | 9 | ASRSGETQY
TRBV10-3 | 13 | AISATSGPEEKLF
TRBV11-3 | 10 | ASSTSGDEQY
TRBV6-2/TRBV6-3 | 13 | ASSPLPGLADTQY
TRBV6-5 | 12 | ASLGQAGGNTIY
TRBV24-1 | 14 | ATSDLTQGLGETQY
TRBV5-1 | 13 | ASSLGDRGTDTQY
TRBV24-1 | 10 | AARDNTDTQY
TRBV7-3 | 12 | ASSFMRNTGELF
TRBV2 | 13 | ASTYGQPDNSPLH